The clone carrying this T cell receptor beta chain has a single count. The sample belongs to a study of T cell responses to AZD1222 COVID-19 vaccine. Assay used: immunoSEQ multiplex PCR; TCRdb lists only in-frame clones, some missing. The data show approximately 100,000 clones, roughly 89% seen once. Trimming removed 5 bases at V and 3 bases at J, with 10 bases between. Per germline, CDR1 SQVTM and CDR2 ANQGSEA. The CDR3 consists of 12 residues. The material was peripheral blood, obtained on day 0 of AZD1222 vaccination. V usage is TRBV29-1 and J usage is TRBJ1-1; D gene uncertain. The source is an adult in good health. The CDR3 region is CSVLGRDTEAFF. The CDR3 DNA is TGCAGCGTTTTGGGAAGGGACACTGAAGCTTTCTTT.